The clone carrying this T cell receptor beta chain was recorded a few times. Its antigen is not known. Oncomine TCR Beta short-read sequencing was applied to DNA from cultured CD4+ T cells. TCRdb redid the calling of the PCR reads with MiXCR, one entry per CDR3 protein. The data hold around 4,200 distinct CDR3 sequences, with approximately 48% observed a single time. This entry is derived from a study of vaccination and CD4 T cells after COVID-19. Specified treatment: roughly nine-day PBMC culture with coronavirus spike peptide pools or control peptides (ViraFEST assay). This TCR came from a human donor who had recovered from COVID-19. Sequencing input: CD4+ T cells from blood, cultured in vitro.

In nucleotides, the CDR3 is TGCAGTGCAGTCCCGTTCGACAGGGCGGAGGTTGACTATGGCTACACCTTC. It codes for CSAVPFDRAEVDYGYTF. This chain links TRBV20-1 with TRBJ1-2, with 7 positions matching TRBD1. The germline V gene has CDR1 DFQATT and CDR2 SNEGSKA (reference sequence). V trimming: 6 bases; J trimming: 3 bases; junction bases outside the gene matches: 19. There are 17 residues in the CDR3.